These 28 T cell receptor beta chains originate from one sample sequenced in a study of post-analysis software for immune sequencing data. Points from the study as a whole: Roughly 5 TRBV segments, TRBV5-6, TRBV5-1 and TRBV20-1 among them, were found more frequent in patients than controls.

The TCR beta cDNA libraries contained unique molecular identifiers. A single record per CDR3 protein comes from TCRdb applying MiXCR to the PCR reads. The sample carries approximately 360,000 distinct CDR3 sequences, roughly 38% recorded once. The antigens for these receptors are not known. Sequenced: blood. Receptor source: a girl under 18 with multiple sclerosis.

This clonotype was found a few times. V and J are TRBV28 and TRBJ1-2; TRBD1 matches 8 bases. The V gene end was trimmed by 5 bases and the J gene end by 12 bases; junction bases not matched to a gene: 11. The CDR3 has 13 amino acids. From germline, CDR1 is MDHEN and CDR2 SYDVKM. CDR3 loop: CASSLDRGLGNTF. The CDR3 DNA reads TGTGCCAGCAGTCTCGACAGGGGATTGGGAAACACCTTC.

There are a few counts of this clonotype. The CDR3 sequence: CASIPGRGAGTDTQYF. The CDR3 DNA sequence: TGTGCCAGCATCCCGGGGCGGGGGGCGGGCACAGATACGCAGTATTTT. The chain couples TRBV12-3 or TRBV12-4 to TRBJ2-3; 8 bases are shared with TRBD2. The CDR3 length is 16 residues. V shed 7 bases, J shed 1 base, and the junction held 10 bases outside the gene matches.

Only a few counts were recorded for this clonotype. V usage is TRBV12-5 and J usage is TRBJ2-3, with 7 nucleotides matching TRBD1. The CDR3 runs 15 residues. Germline V gives CDR1 LGHNT, CDR2 FRNRAP. The CDR3 DNA reads as TGTGCGTCCCTCCACAGGGGTCTGAACACAGATACGCAGTATTTT. As protein: CASLHRGLNTDTQYF.

This chain uses TRBV5-1 with TRBJ1-3, with 11 bases fitting TRBD1. Germline-derived CDR1 and CDR2 are SGHRS and YFSETQ. V was clipped by 5 bases and J by 4 bases; unmatched bases: 20. CDR3 length equals 20 residues. The CDR3 loop reads CASSQIPGQGVLSPGNTIYF. CDR3 bases: TGCGCCAGCAGTCAAATTCCGGGACAGGGGGTCCTTTCACCGGGAAACACCATATATTTT.

This sequence joins TRBV11-2 and TRBJ2-7; D is perhaps TRBD1 or TRBD2 (7 bases each). V was cut by 5 bases and J by 2 bases, with 13 bases left in between. Germline V CDR1 and CDR2: SGHAT, FQNNGV. The CDR3 is 14 amino acids. For the CDR3, the DNA is TGTGCCAGCAGCCAGGGGGGGGCCCCCTACGAGCAGTACTTC. Amino acid sequence: CASSQGGAPYEQYF.

This chain connects TRBV5-4 to TRBJ1-1, with TRBD1 as a possible D gene (5 bases). CDR3 length equals 17 residues. The germline V gene encodes CDR1 SGHNT and CDR2 YYREEE (reference sequence). The V end was cut by 4 bases, the J end by 2 bases, with 21 bases between. CDR3 in amino acids: CASSPRDPKFTNTEAFF. CDR3 in DNA: TGTGCCAGCAGCCCCCGGGACCCGAAATTTACTAACACTGAAGCTTTCTTT.

This chain links TRBV20-1 with TRBJ2-4; the match to TRBD2 covers 9 bases. This CDR3 region has 14 residues. Germline assignment: CDR1 DFQATT and CDR2 SNEGSKA (reference sequence). The V segment lost 2 bases and the J segment 6 bases; nucleotides outside the gene matches: 5. The CDR3 loop is CSARFSGGLNIQYF. In DNA, the CDR3 is TGCAGTGCTAGATTTAGCGGGGGCCTAAACATTCAGTACTTC.

V gene TRBV28 combines with J gene TRBJ1-4; maybe TRBD1 (5 bases). Germline V lookup: CDR1 MDHEN, CDR2 SYDVKM. CDR3 size: 16 residues. Trimming cost V 5 bases and J 8 bases, with 21 bases left between them. The CDR3 region has the DNA TGTGCCAGCAGTAAACTGGCGGGCAGGGCCAGGGAAAAACTGTTTTTT. This translates into CASSKLAGRAREKLFF.

The chain couples TRBV6-2 or TRBV6-3 to TRBJ1-5; 10 bases agree with TRBD1. With 5 bases clipped from V and 7 bases from J, the junction kept 8 bases outside the gene matches. The CDR3 is made up of 15 amino acids. The V gene's germline CDR1 is MNHEY and CDR2 SVGEGT. The CDR3 protein is CASSNLGTGEQPQHF. CDR3 DNA sequence: TGTGCCAGCAGTAATCTCGGGACAGGGGAACAGCCCCAGCATTTT.

This clonotype has only a few counts. The chain recombines TRBV2 with TRBJ2-1; TRBD2 agrees at 12 bases. The CDR3 consists of 15 residues. The V segment lost 5 bases and the J segment 8 bases; nucleotides outside the gene matches: 7. Germline values: CDR1 SNHLY, CDR2 FYNNEI. DNA of the CDR3: TGTGCCAGCAGTCTTCTAGCGGGGGGGAACGATGAGCAGTTCTTC. Its translation is CASSLLAGGNDEQFF.

The chain is built from TRBV15 and TRBJ2-5; 13 positions agree with TRBD2. Near its end, the DNA agrees better with TRBJ2-7, so the J call may be wrong. Germline CDR1 LNHNV, CDR2 YYDKDF (reference sequence). The CDR3 length is 15 residues. This chain's CDR3 is CATSREGTSGDEQYF. CDR3 DNA sequence: TGTGCCACCAGCAGAGAGGGGACTAGCGGGGACGAGCAGTACTTC.

To note about this clonotype: The CDR3 does not end in the conserved phenylalanine or tryptophan, so this is likely a read error. The V gene is TRBV4-3, the J gene TRBJ2-3; D is tentatively TRBD1 or TRBD2 (5 bases each). The V gene lost 0 bases and the J gene lost 0 bases, with 10 bases spanning the gap. The CDR3 covers 16 residues. Germline-derived CDR1 and CDR2 are LGHNA and YSLEER. The CDR3 region has the DNA TGCGCCAGCAGCCAAGATAGGGGACCTAGCACAGATACGCAGTATTGT. This translates into CASSQDRGPSTDTQYC.

This clonotype was detected only a few times. The junction departs from germline at one end; a sequencing error may be responsible. The chain couples TRBV20-1 to TRBJ1-2, with 9 bases identical to TRBD1. Germline-derived CDR1 and CDR2 are DFQATT and SNEGSKA (reference sequence). The CDR3 totals 12 residues. Here the CDR3 DNA reads TGCAGTGCTCCGACAGGGGGGTATGGCTACGCCTTC. Translated, it gives CSAPTGGYGYAF.

This chain connects TRBV18 to TRBJ2-3; D perhaps matches TRBD1 (6 bases). Germline V gene lookup returns CDR1 KGHSH and CDR2 LQKENI. Trimming stripped 3 bases from V and 4 bases from J, with 14 bases between. The CDR3 sequence is 15 residues long. The CDR3 DNA follows: TGTGCCAGCTCACCGGACAGCTTAAGGGCAGATACGCAGTATTTT. It yields the protein CASSPDSLRADTQYF. The full variable domain, rest sourced from reference TRBV18 and TRBJ2-3, is NAGVMQNPRHLVRRRGQEARLRCSPMKGHSHVYWYRQLPEEGLKFMVYLQKENIIDESGMPKERFSAEFPKEGPSILRIQQVVRGDSAAYFCASSPDSLRADTQYFGPGTRLTVL.

This clonotype was seen more than once but under ten times. The chain combines TRBV25-1 with TRBJ2-5; no reliable D call. Germline-derived CDR1 and CDR2 are MGHDK and SYGVNS. The CDR3 consists of 15 residues. Trimming removed 1 base from V and 5 bases from J, with 14 bases in between. This chain's CDR3 is CASSEWDHRSETQYF. The CDR3 region has the DNA TGTGCCAGCAGTGAATGGGATCATCGATCGGAGACCCAGTACTTC.

V is TRBV10-3 and J is TRBJ1-5, with D unclear. The CDR3 is made up of 13 amino acids. With 2 bases removed from V and 4 bases from J, the gap between germline ends came to 6 bases. Per germline, CDR1 ENHRY and CDR2 SYGVKD. CDR3 in amino acids: CAISEDPNQPQHF. DNA for the CDR3: TGTGCCATCAGTGAGGACCCAAATCAGCCCCAGCATTTT.

Only a few counts were recorded for this clonotype. The V call is TRBV2, the J call TRBJ2-7; no firm D call. Germline values: CDR1 SNHLY, CDR2 FYNNEI. The CDR3 has 11 residues. Trimming shortened V by 8 bases and J by 3 bases, and 8 bases separated the two germline ends. CDR3 residues: CASATVYEQYF. In DNA, the CDR3 is TGTGCCAGCGCCACAGTCTACGAGCAGTACTTC.

The chain combines TRBV14 with TRBJ1-2; unclear D gene. The CDR3 runs 13 residues. V lost 1 base and J 5 bases, leaving 8 bases between the germline ends. Germline assignment: CDR1 SGHDN and CDR2 FVKESK. The CDR3 bases are TGTGCCAGCAGCCAAGGCGGACTTTATGGCTACACCTTC. It yields the protein CASSQGGLYGYTF.

This clonotype showed up many times. V and J are TRBV7-2 and TRBJ1-1; no definite D call. CDR1 is SGHTA, CDR2 FQGNSA, per germline. This CDR3 has 15 residues. V was cut by 1 base and J by 6 bases, with 15 bases left in between. DNA for the CDR3: TGTGCCAGCAGCTTAGGGAGATTGGAAGGGCCTGAAGCTTTCTTT. Protein: CASSLGRLEGPEAFF.

This clonotype was seen a few times. This chain joins TRBV10-1 and TRBJ2-7; D may be TRBD1 (6 bases). V was cut by 2 bases and J by 5 bases, with 13 bases left in between. This CDR3 comprises 14 residues. Germline CDR1 and CDR2: WNHNN and SYGVQD (reference sequence). The CDR3, as DNA: TGCGCCAGCAGTGAGGGCGGCAGGGGACACGAGCAGTACTTC. Encoded protein: CASSEGGRGHEQYF.

This clonotype was observed a handful of times. V is TRBV6-2 or TRBV6-3 and J is TRBJ2-3; 9 bases are a match to TRBD2. Germline CDR1 and CDR2: MNHEY and SVGEGT. This CDR3 spans 17 amino acids. V lost 2 bases and J lost 7; bases outside the gene matches: 13. The CDR3 bases are TGTGCCAGCAGTTACGAGAATCTAGGCGGGGGGGCTAATACGCAGTATTTT. Amino acids: CASSYENLGGGANTQYF.

This clonotype was recorded once. At one end, the junction sequence differs from germline, possibly due to a read error. The chain links TRBV12-3 or TRBV12-4 to TRBJ2-7, with 9 bases fitting TRBD1. This CDR3 is built from 14 residues. CDR3 coding DNA: TGTGTCAGCAGCAAGGGACAGGGCGGCGACGAGCAGTACTTC. This encodes CVSSKGQGGDEQYF.

The chain joins TRBV29-1 to TRBJ2-3; TRBD2 aligns across 9 bases. Per germline, CDR1 SQVTM and CDR2 ANQGSEA. The trim removed 6 bases at V and 1 base at J, leaving 5 bases unmatched. CDR3 size: 14 residues. For the CDR3, the DNA is TGCAGCGTCGCACTAGCGGGCCGCACAGATACGCAGTATTTT. Protein sequence: CSVALAGRTDTQYF.

This clonotype was picked up a small number of times. This chain joins TRBV7-2 and TRBJ1-1; no clear D. V was cut by 1 base and J by 12 bases, with 12 bases left in between. The CDR3 is 12 amino acids. The germline gives CDR1 SGHTA, CDR2 FQGNSA. CDR3 amino acids: CASSLGGMKTFF. Written as DNA, the CDR3 is TGTGCCAGCAGCTTAGGAGGGATGAAAACTTTCTTT.

Concerning this clonotype itself: This may be a read error: a much more frequent sequence differs by one nucleotide. The genes are TRBV20-1 and TRBJ2-3; D is ambiguous. This CDR3 has 14 residues. The germline CDR1 and CDR2 sequences are DFQATT and SNEGSKA (reference sequence). V lost 2 bases and J lost 1, with 10 bases in between. CDR3 nucleotide sequence: TGCAGTGCTAGAAGACGGCCCGGCACAGATACGCAGTATTTT. It specifies CSARRRPGTDTQYF.

The chain couples TRBV11-2 to TRBJ2-5; D is possibly TRBD1 or TRBD2 (5 bases each). This CDR3 has 15 residues. Trimming pared 5 bases from V and 0 bases from J, leaving 13 bases between. Germline-derived CDR1 and CDR2 are SGHAT and FQNNGV. CDR3 sequence: CASSPWGPDQETQYF. The DNA for the CDR3 is TGTGCCAGCAGCCCCTGGGGACCAGACCAAGAGACCCAGTACTTC.

The chain carries TRBV27 and TRBJ1-2, with D hard to call. Trimming took 6 bases from V and 8 from J, leaving 25 bases between them. Germline V gene lookup returns CDR1 MNHEY and CDR2 SMNVEV (reference sequence). This CDR3 spans 16 amino acids. The CDR3 reads CASRAIRIGGMEGYTF. The CDR3 nucleotides are TGTGCCAGCAGAGCCATCAGGATCGGAGGCATGGAGGGCTACACCTTC.

V usage is TRBV4-1 and J usage is TRBJ1-2, with a weak D call TRBD1 (5 bases). Germline V gene sequence: CDR1 MGHRA, CDR2 YSYEKL. The CDR3 runs to 14 residues. V lost 4 bases and J 8 bases, leaving 17 bases between the germline ends. The CDR3 bases are TGCGCCAGCAGCCTAGTGTTCGGGGGGGACGGCTACACCTTC. Translating it yields CASSLVFGGDGYTF.